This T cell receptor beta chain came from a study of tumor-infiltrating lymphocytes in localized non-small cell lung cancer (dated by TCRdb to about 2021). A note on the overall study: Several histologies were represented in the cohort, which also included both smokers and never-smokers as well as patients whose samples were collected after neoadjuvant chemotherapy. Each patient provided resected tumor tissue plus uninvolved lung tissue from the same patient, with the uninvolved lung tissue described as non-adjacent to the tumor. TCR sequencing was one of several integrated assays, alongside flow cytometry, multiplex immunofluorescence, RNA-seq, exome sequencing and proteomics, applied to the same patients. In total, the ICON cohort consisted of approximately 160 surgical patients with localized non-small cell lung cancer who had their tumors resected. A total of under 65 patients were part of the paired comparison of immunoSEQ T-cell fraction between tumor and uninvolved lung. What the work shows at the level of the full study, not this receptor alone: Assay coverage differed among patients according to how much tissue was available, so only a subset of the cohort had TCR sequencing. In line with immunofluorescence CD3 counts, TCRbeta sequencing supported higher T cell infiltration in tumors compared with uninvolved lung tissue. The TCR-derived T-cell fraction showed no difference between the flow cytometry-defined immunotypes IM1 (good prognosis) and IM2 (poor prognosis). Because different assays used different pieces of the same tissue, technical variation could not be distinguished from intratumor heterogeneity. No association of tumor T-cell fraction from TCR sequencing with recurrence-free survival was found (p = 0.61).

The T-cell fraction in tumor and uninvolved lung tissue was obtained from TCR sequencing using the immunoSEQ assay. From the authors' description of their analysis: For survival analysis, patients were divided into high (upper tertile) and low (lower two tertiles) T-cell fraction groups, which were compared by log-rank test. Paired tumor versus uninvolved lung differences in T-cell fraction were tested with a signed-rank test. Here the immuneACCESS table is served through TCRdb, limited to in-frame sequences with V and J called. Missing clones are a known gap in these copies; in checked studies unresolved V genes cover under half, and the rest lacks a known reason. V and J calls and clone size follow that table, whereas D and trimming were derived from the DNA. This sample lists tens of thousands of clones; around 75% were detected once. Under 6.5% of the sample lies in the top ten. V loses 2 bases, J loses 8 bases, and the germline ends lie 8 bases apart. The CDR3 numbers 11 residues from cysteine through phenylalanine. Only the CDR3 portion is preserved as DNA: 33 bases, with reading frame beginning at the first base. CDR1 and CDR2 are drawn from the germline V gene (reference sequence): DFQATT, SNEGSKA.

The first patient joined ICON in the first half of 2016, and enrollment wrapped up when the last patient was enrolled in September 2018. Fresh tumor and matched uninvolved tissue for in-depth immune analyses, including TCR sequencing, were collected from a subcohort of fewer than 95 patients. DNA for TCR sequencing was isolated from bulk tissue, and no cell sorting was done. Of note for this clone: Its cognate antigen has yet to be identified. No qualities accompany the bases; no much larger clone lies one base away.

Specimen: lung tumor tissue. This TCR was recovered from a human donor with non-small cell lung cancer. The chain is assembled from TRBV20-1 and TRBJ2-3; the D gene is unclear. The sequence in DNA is TGCAGTGCTAGACGGCTGGGTACGCAGTATTTT. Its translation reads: CSARRLGTQYF.